One and the same sample provided the 10 T cell receptor beta chains below, sequenced in a study of Ad26.COV2.S vaccination and SARS-CoV-2 variants. Using immunoSEQ multiplex PCR, the repertoire was profiled, and TCRdb retains in-frame clones only, with some absent. The sample shows approximately 480,000 clones, approximately 90% of them seen only once. Sample treatment: 15 to 20 received Ad26.COV2.S at low or high dose, single or two shots; about 5 received placebo; per-sample allocation not given. After the first vaccine or placebo injection, samples were drawn on day 63. The material sequenced was peripheral blood, taken in a trial of Ad26.COV2.S vaccine versus placebo. Receptors were obtained from a person aged 18-65 years who received the Ad26.COV2.S COVID-19 vaccine or a placebo.

The chain carries TRBV28 and TRBJ2-2; D is possibly TRBD1 or TRBD2 (6 bases each). The germline V and J ends were trimmed by 6 bases and 1 base, with 18 bases remaining between them. Germline CDR1 and CDR2: MDHEN and SYDVKM. There are 17 residues in the CDR3. Here the CDR3 reads CASRVLLGGKNTGELFF. CDR3 bases: TGTGCCAGCAGAGTTCTTTTGGGGGGCAAGAACACCGGGGAGCTGTTTTTT.

The chain links TRBV6-6 to TRBJ1-1, with a possible D match to TRBD1 (6 bases). V lost 0 bases and J lost 0, with 11 bases in between. Germline-derived CDR1 and CDR2 are MNHNY and SVGAGI (reference sequence). The CDR3 consists of 16 residues. DNA for the CDR3: TGTGCCAGCAGTTACTCGACAGGCGGAGTGAACACTGAAGCTTTCTTT. This encodes CASSYSTGGVNTEAFF.

The J gene is TRBJ1-1, the V gene TRBV5-5; 7 positions match TRBD1. The CDR3 totals 13 residues. V was pared by 4 bases and J by 3 bases, with 3 bases of the junction left unmatched. Germline V gives CDR1 SGHKS, CDR2 YYEKEE (reference sequence). The CDR3 coding sequence is TGTGCCAGCAGCCACAGGGGCTACACTGAAGCTTTCTTT. Translated, it gives CASSHRGYTEAFF.

V usage is TRBV11-3 and J usage is TRBJ2-3; 9 nucleotides align to TRBD2. CDR3 length equals 16 residues. CDR1 is SGHNT, CDR2 YENEEA, per germline. The V and J ends lost 1 base and 0 bases, in that order; junction bases with no gene match: 2. This CDR3 reads CASSLGAGGSTDTQYF. Written as DNA, the CDR3 is TGTGCCAGCAGCTTAGGTGCGGGAGGGAGCACAGATACGCAGTATTTT.

The chain carries TRBV9 and TRBJ1-5; maybe TRBD1 (6 bases). CDR3 length: 14 residues. Trimming left V 0 bases short and J 3 bases short, with 7 bases between. Germline-derived CDR1 and CDR2 are SGDLS and YYNGEE. The CDR3 reads CASSVAGDNQPQHF. The CDR3 DNA is TGTGCCAGCAGCGTAGCAGGGGACAATCAGCCCCAGCATTTT.

The chain is built from TRBV29-1 and TRBJ2-1; TRBD1 matches 11 bases. Germline lookup yields CDR1 SQVTM and CDR2 ANQGSEA. V gave up 6 bases and J gave up 4 bases; unmatched junction bases: 14. This CDR3 comprises 17 residues. Here the CDR3 reads CSVDLTGQGAPYNEQFF. CDR3 sequence (DNA): TGCAGCGTCGACCTCACAGGACAGGGGGCTCCGTACAATGAGCAGTTCTTC.

The chain uses TRBV19 and TRBJ2-3; TRBD2 matches 10 bases. The germline V gene encodes CDR1 LNHDA and CDR2 SQIVND (reference sequence). The trim removed 5 bases at V and 6 bases at J, leaving 5 bases unmatched. The CDR3 is 14 amino acids. The CDR3 loop reads CASSPLAGADTQYF. Here the CDR3 DNA reads TGTGCCAGTAGTCCCCTAGCGGGAGCTGATACGCAGTATTTT.

The chain is built from TRBV5-1 and TRBJ1-2; D is undetermined. Germline-derived CDR1 and CDR2 are SGHRS and YFSETQ. V was clipped by 1 base and J by 6 bases, with 16 bases between them. The CDR3 consists of 15 residues. CDR3 DNA sequence: TGCGCCAGCAGCTTGAGACCCGCCGGTTCGGATGGCTACACCTTC. This gives the protein CASSLRPAGSDGYTF.

Note on this clone: Other DNA sequences of this sample code for an identical CDR3. This chain joins TRBV15 and TRBJ2-7; no firm D call. CDR3 length equals 13 residues. Trimming removed 0 bases at V and 1 base at J, with 4 bases between. CDR1 is LNHNV and CDR2 is YYDKDF in the germline V gene (reference sequence). CDR3 in amino acids: CATSRDRSYEQYF. In DNA form, the CDR3 reads TGTGCCACCAGCAGAGACAGGTCCTACGAGCAGTACTTC.

This clone came up a few times. The DNA of the CDR3 is TGTGCCAGCAGCATAAACCCTCCGGGACAGGGATGGGATGAGCAGTTCTTC. The encoded protein is CASSINPPGQGWDEQFF. The V gene is TRBV11-2, the J gene TRBJ2-1; 9 bases match TRBD1. Germline V gene data show CDR1 as SGHAT and CDR2 as FQNNGV. V shed 5 bases and J 8 bases; nucleotides not matched to a gene: 16. The CDR3 runs to 17 residues.